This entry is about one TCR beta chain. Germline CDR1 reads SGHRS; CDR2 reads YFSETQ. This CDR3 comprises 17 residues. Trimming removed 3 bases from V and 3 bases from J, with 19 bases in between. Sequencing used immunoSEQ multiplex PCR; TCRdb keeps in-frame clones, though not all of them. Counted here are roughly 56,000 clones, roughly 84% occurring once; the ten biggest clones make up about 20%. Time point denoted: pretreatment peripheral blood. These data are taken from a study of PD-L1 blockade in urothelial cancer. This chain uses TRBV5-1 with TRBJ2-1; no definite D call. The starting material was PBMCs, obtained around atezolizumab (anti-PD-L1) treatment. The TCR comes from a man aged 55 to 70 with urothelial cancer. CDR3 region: CASSSTVLNVVYNEQFF. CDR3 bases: TGCGCCAGCAGCTCGACTGTTCTTAACGTTGTCTACAATGAGCAGTTCTTC.